Below are 26 T cell receptor beta chains sequenced from a single sample in a study of blood T cell repertoires in COVID-19. The assay was immunoSEQ multiplex PCR, and TCRdb's table has in-frame clones only and misses some. The repertoire holds about 150,000 clones, with around nine tenths as singletons. The sample comprised peripheral blood. The receptors were gathered from a woman in her 70s with acute or convalescent COVID-19.

This clone was found a few times. This rearrangement joins TRBV22-1 to TRBJ2-7; TRBD2, the table's D call, lacks a check against the DNA. TRBV22-1 is an annotated pseudogene. The CDR3 runs 13 residues. CDR3 residues: CPGSPAGKDEQYV. The CDR3 coding sequence is TGTCCTGGGAGCCCGGCCGGGAAGGACGAGCAGTACGTC.

The chain carries TRBV27 and TRBJ1-3, with TRBD1 matching 9 bases. CDR1 MNHEY and CDR2 SMNVEV come from the germline V gene (reference sequence). This CDR3 contains 14 residues. The V gene end was trimmed by 6 bases and the J gene end by 1 base; junction bases not matched to a gene: 1. CDR3 in DNA: TGTGCCAGCAGGGGGACAGGGTCTGGAAACACCATATATTTT. Translation gives CASRGTGSGNTIYF.

In the case of this clone: Within the sample, other DNA sequences also encode this same CDR3. This chain uses TRBV18 with TRBJ2-3; the D is unclear. The V end lost 6 bases, the J end lost 1 base, and 11 bases lay between the germline ends. The length of the CDR3 is 14 residues. The germline gives CDR1 KGHSH, CDR2 LQKENI. CDR3 bases: TGTGCCAGCTCCCCCCCCCGAGGCACAGATACGCAGTATTTT. Its translation: CASSPPRGTDTQYF.

This clone came up once. J is TRBJ1-4 and V is TRBV15; 7 nucleotides line up with TRBD1. The ends lost 7 bases at V and 8 bases at J; junction bases unmatched: 10. The CDR3 covers 14 residues. Per the germline V gene, CDR1 is LNHNV and CDR2 is YYDKDF (reference sequence). DNA of the CDR3: TGTGCCACCAAAGGGCGACAGGGTTGGGAAAAACTGTTTTTT. Encoded protein: CATKGRQGWEKLFF.

V gene TRBV10-3 combines with J gene TRBJ1-1, with 8 bases fitting TRBD1. Germline V gene data show CDR1 as ENHRY and CDR2 as SYGVKD. V trimming: 6 bases; J trimming: 4 bases; junction bases outside the gene matches: 1. This CDR3 comprises 12 residues. CDR3 coding DNA: TGTGCCATCAGCACAGGGGGCACTGAAGCTTTCTTT. Protein: CAISTGGTEAFF.

J is TRBJ1-6 and V is TRBV28; D is uncertain. The ends were cut back, 6 bases at V and 5 bases at J, with 8 bases in the middle. This CDR3 region has 13 residues. Germline values: CDR1 MDHEN, CDR2 SYDVKM. The CDR3 DNA follows: TGTGCCAGCAGGAGCCCCAATAATTCACCCCTCCACTTT. It is translated as CASRSPNNSPLHF. The full variable domain, completed using reference TRBV28 and TRBJ1-6, is DVKVTQSSRYLVKRTGEKVFLECVQDMDHENMFWYRQDPGLGLRLIYFSYDVKMKEKGDIPEGYSVSREKKERFSLILESASTNQTSMYLCASRSPNNSPLHFGNGTRLTVT.

CDR3 residues: CASSSSWTGSYEQYV. The DNA of the CDR3 is TGTGCCAGCAGTTCATCTTGGACAGGCTCCTACGAGCAGTACGTC. This chain connects TRBV28 to TRBJ2-7, with TRBD1 matching over 7 bases. The germline V gene has CDR1 MDHEN and CDR2 SYDVKM. The junction had 6 bases not matched to a gene; V was cut back by 4 bases and J by 0 bases. The CDR3 has 15 residues.

The chain combines TRBV18 with TRBJ2-5; D remains unclear. Germline CDR1 is KGHSH and CDR2 is LQKENI. The CDR3 contains 14 residues. V lost 3 bases, J lost 2 bases, and 10 bases lay in between. This CDR3 is CASSPTTLQETQYF. DNA of the CDR3: TGTGCCAGCTCACCCACTACACTGCAAGAGACCCAGTACTTC.

The rearrangement joins TRBV5-1 to TRBJ2-5, with TRBD1 as a possible D gene (6 bases). CDR1 is SGHRS, CDR2 YFSETQ, per germline. Trimming pared 4 bases from V and 4 bases from J, leaving 17 bases between. CDR3 length: 15 amino acids. CDR3 in amino acids: CASSLQSTGLETQYF. DNA of the CDR3: TGCGCCAGCAGCCTCCAGAGTACAGGGTTAGAGACCCAGTACTTC.

For this clone: Other nucleotide sequences in the sample specify the same CDR3. The V and J genes are TRBV5-1 and TRBJ1-2; D is possibly TRBD1 (6 bases). CDR1 is SGHRS and CDR2 is YFSETQ in the germline V gene. V lost 0 bases, J lost 0 bases, and 9 bases lay in between. The CDR3 totals 15 residues. The CDR3 loop is CASSLGGTTNYGYTF. Here the CDR3 DNA reads TGCGCCAGCAGCTTGGGGGGGACAACTAACTATGGCTACACCTTC.

This sequence joins TRBV7-9 and TRBJ1-3, with TRBD1 as a possible D gene (5 bases). Germline CDR1 and CDR2: SEHNR and FQNEAQ (reference sequence). The length of the CDR3 is 16 residues. Trimming cost V 1 base and J 7 bases, with 17 bases left between them. CDR3 protein: CASSLGSGAVRNTIYF. As DNA, the CDR3 is TGTGCCAGCAGCTTAGGCTCTGGGGCGGTTCGCAACACCATATATTTT.

CDR3 sequence reads: CASSDQGLSYGYTF. DNA for the CDR3: TGCGCCAGCAGCGATCAGGGGTTAAGCTATGGCTACACCTTC. The genes are TRBV5-1 and TRBJ1-2, with TRBD1 as a possible D gene (6 bases). Germline V lookup: CDR1 SGHRS, CDR2 YFSETQ. The ends were cut back, 4 bases at V and 4 bases at J, with 14 bases in the middle. The length of the CDR3 is 14 residues.

This chain uses TRBV14 with TRBJ2-3, with 13 positions matching TRBD2. Trimming cost V 8 bases and J 3 bases; bases outside gene matches: 5. The CDR3 runs to 15 residues. In germline, CDR1 is SGHDN, CDR2 FVKESK. CDR3 DNA: TGTGCCAGCGTCACTAGCGGGGGGGGGACAGATACGCAGTATTTT. Its translation: CASVTSGGGTDTQYF. The whole variable domain, remainder taken from reference TRBV14 and TRBJ2-3, is EAGVTQFPSHSVIEKGQTVTLRCDPISGHDNLYWYRRVMGKEIKFLLHFVKESKQDESGMPNNRFLAERTGGTYSTLKVQPAELEDSGVYFCASVTSGGGTDTQYFGPGTRLTVL.

The gene calls are TRBV6-5 and TRBJ1-5; D not resolved. Germline CDR1 is MNHEY and CDR2 is SVGAGI. V lost 10 bases and J lost 0, with 10 bases in between. The CDR3 is 13 amino acids. In DNA, the CDR3 is TGTGCCACCGGGGTTTATAGCAATCAGCCCCAGCATTTT. Its translation is CATGVYSNQPQHF.

The chain combines TRBV11-1 with TRBJ2-3; TRBD2 might be the D (6 bases). CDR1 and CDR2 (germline): SGHAT, FQDESV (reference sequence). The V and J ends lost 5 bases and 2 bases respectively, with 14 bases between them. The CDR3 contains 15 residues. CDR3 protein: CASSPRDGLTDTQYF. The CDR3 bases are TGTGCCAGCAGCCCGCGGGACGGACTCACAGATACGCAGTATTTT.

The rearrangement links TRBV3-1 (or the pseudogene TRBV3-2) to TRBJ1-1; 7 nucleotides agree with TRBD1. This CDR3 has 16 amino acids. CDR1 LGHDT and CDR2 YNNKEL come from the germline V gene (reference sequence). V lost 3 bases, J lost 3 bases, and 10 bases stayed unmatched. The CDR3 sequence: CASSHWERQGHTEAFF. DNA for the CDR3: TGTGCCAGCAGCCATTGGGAGCGACAGGGCCACACTGAAGCTTTCTTT.

This rearrangement joins TRBV4-1 to TRBJ1-3; tentative D call: TRBD1 (6 bases). The CDR3 consists of 16 residues. Germline V CDR1 and CDR2: MGHRA, YSYEKL. Trimming took 6 bases from V and 0 from J, leaving 15 bases between them. The CDR3 protein is CASSQQGTRSGNTIYF. DNA of the CDR3: TGCGCCAGCAGTCAACAGGGAACCCGCTCTGGAAACACCATATATTTT.

The chain employs TRBV19 and TRBJ2-7, with 8 bases aligning to TRBD1. The V and J ends lost 6 bases and 3 bases, in that order; junction bases with no gene match: 10. Germline assignment: CDR1 LNHDA and CDR2 SQIVND (reference sequence). This CDR3 contains 15 residues. This CDR3 is CASSRLGQGDYEQYF. CDR3 coding DNA: TGTGCCAGTAGCCGCCTTGGACAGGGAGACTACGAGCAGTACTTC.

The J gene is TRBJ2-1, the V gene TRBV19; 7 bases fit TRBD2. V was pared by 10 bases and J by 8 bases, with 14 bases of the junction left unmatched. This CDR3 is 14 amino acids long. CDR1 and CDR2 (germline): LNHDA, SQIVND (reference sequence). The CDR3 spells CATRSGALLDEQFF. The CDR3 nucleotides read TGTGCCACCCGAAGCGGGGCCCTCTTGGATGAGCAGTTCTTC.

V gene TRBV15 combines with J gene TRBJ2-5, with D uncertain. CDR1 is LNHNV and CDR2 is YYDKDF in the germline V gene (reference sequence). This CDR3 has 12 residues. The ends were cut back, 5 bases at V and 5 bases at J, with 9 bases in the middle. As DNA, the CDR3 is TGTGCCACCAGCCCCACTACCGAGACCCAGTACTTC. Translating it yields CATSPTTETQYF.

The chain joins TRBV12-3 or TRBV12-4 to TRBJ1-2; D gene ambiguous. V shed 6 bases and J shed 4 bases, with 12 bases lying between them. This CDR3 is 13 amino acids long. The CDR3 sequence is CASSLGLPYGYTF. As DNA, the CDR3 is TGTGCCAGCAGCCTCGGACTGCCCTATGGCTACACCTTC.

The chain carries TRBV25-1 and TRBJ2-3; D is ambiguous. V was cut by 3 bases and J by 0 bases, with 10 bases left in between. The CDR3 is made up of 15 amino acids. Looked up from germline, CDR1 is MGHDK and CDR2 is SYGVNS. The DNA for the CDR3 is TGTGCCAGCAGTGAGACTCGTACCAGCACAGATACGCAGTATTTT. Its protein product is CASSETRTSTDTQYF.

The gene calls are TRBV15 and TRBJ1-5; D may be TRBD1 (6 bases). The CDR3 has 14 amino acids. Germline CDR1 LNHNV, CDR2 YYDKDF (reference sequence). V was shortened by 0 bases and J by 7 bases, with 10 bases between the two germline ends. CDR3 nucleotides: TGTGCCACCAGCAGAGATACAGGGCCCCAGCCCCAGCATTTT. Protein product: CATSRDTGPQPQHF.

The chain joins TRBV6-1 to TRBJ2-7, with D possibly TRBD1 on 6 matching bases. Per the germline V gene, CDR1 is MNHNS and CDR2 is SASEGT. V was shortened by 3 bases and J by 3 bases, with 9 bases between the two germline ends. The length of the CDR3 is 13 residues. The CDR3, as DNA: TGTGCCAGCAGTGACGGCAGGGGCTACGAGCAGTACGTC. Amino acid sequence: CASSDGRGYEQYV.

This chain uses TRBV2 with TRBJ1-5; tentatively, D is TRBD1 (6 bases). CDR1 SNHLY and CDR2 FYNNEI come from the germline V gene. CDR3 size: 14 residues. V was clipped by 5 bases and J by 4 bases, with 12 bases between them. CDR3 residues: CASSPQGRNQPQHF. In nucleotides, the CDR3 is TGTGCCAGCAGTCCCCAGGGGAGAAATCAGCCCCAGCATTTT.

The CDR3 DNA reads TGCGCCAGCAGCTTACGGGGTACAGGGTTGGGCACTGAAGCTTTCTTT. This gives the protein CASSLRGTGLGTEAFF. V usage is TRBV5-1 and J usage is TRBJ1-1; D is perhaps TRBD1 (6 bases). Germline-derived CDR1 and CDR2 are SGHRS and YFSETQ. Trimming stripped 2 bases from V and 4 bases from J, with 18 bases between. This CDR3 comprises 16 residues.